Sequencing of this TCR beta chain was carried out in a study of blood T cell repertoires in COVID-19. On the study more broadly: Some COVID-19 samples were acute and others convalescent; all came from the United States, Italy and Spain. T cells, B-cell-depleted T cells, or PBMCs supplied cDNA or gDNA.

Original processing methods: The assay estimated nucleated cells by amplifying reference gene primers. Repertoires were generated with immunoSEQ multiplex PCR, while TCRdb's copy carries only in-frame clones and drops some. The V and J calls and clone size were taken over from that table, and D and trimming were inferred from the DNA. The sample carries approximately 50,000 clones, about nine tenths recorded once. This CDR3 is built from 14 residues. V was shortened by 8 bases and J by 8 bases, with 19 bases between the two germline ends. In germline, CDR1 is SQVTM, CDR2 ANQGSEA. The chain is built from TRBV29-1 and TRBJ1-6, with D possibly being TRBD1 (5 bases). Sequenced input: peripheral blood. This clonotype was sampled from a middle-aged man with active COVID-19. The CDR3 spells CSPKPGLGDSPLHF. The CDR3 DNA reads TGCAGCCCAAAACCGGGACTCGGGGATTCACCCCTCCACTTT.